The present entry profiles one T cell receptor (beta chain) with its context. No antigen is known for it. The data were taken from a study of shared clonotypes between healthy human individuals. Study observations and caveats: Clonotypes that were shared across a handful of donors made up approximately 5% of naive CD4 clonotypes. Naive subsets tended to show greater estimated richness than memory subsets.

Germline CDR1 and CDR2: MNHNS and SASEGT. The CDR3 is 13 amino acids. Deletions cut 1 base from V and 13 bases from J, with 13 bases between. In the CD4+ fraction, cells were divided into CD45RA+ naive and CD45RA-negative memory subsets. At deep level, the assay was performed. Sequencing used immunoSEQ multiplex PCR; TCRdb keeps in-frame clones, though not all of them. This sample carries about 1 million clones, 60% to 80% of them seen once, and the ten largest clones take nearly 1.5%. The gene calls are TRBV6-1 and TRBJ1-4; no definite D call. This clonotype was sampled from a man between 18 and 29 years old in good health. Sample: memory CD4+ T cells sorted from blood. Described subset: CD45RA-negative fraction. CDR3 amino acids: CASSEEGFWGLFF. The CDR3 nucleotides are TGTGCCAGCAGTGAAGAAGGCTTTTGGGGACTGTTTTTT.